Listed below are T cell receptor beta chains from one sample, sequenced in a study of T-cell memory formation after mild COVID-19. One entry per CDR3 protein, called by TCRdb with MiXCR from the 5' RACE reads. The sample has around 370,000 distinct CDR3 sequences, under 25% seen once. What was sequenced was PBMCs or a T cell subset sorted from them (not recorded which). The origin of the receptors is an adult woman who had mild COVID-19 (a few samples of this study predate the infection). Cell type and time point are not known. Both conserved end residues are part of each CDR3. D genes are given only for firm matches. A row's size may be missing; if present it is once, few, many or a size class.

d_call clone_size j_call v_call cdr3_nt cdr3_aa
- - TRBJ1-1 TRBV4-3 TGCGCCAGCACGGATGGGGGTTTGGGTAGGACTGAAGCTTTCTTT CASTDGGLGRTEAFF
TRBD1 few TRBJ2-1 TRBV7-2 TGTGCCAGCAGCTTATTTGCCAGGGGGTACAATGAGCAGTTCTTC CASSLFARGYNEQFF
- - TRBJ2-1 TRBV5-1 TGCGCCAGCAGCTTCGAGGGAGCAACATACAATGAGCAGTTCTTC CASSFEGATYNEQFF
- - TRBJ1-3 TRBV12-3/TRBV12-4 TGTGCCACTATGCCCACTTTATCTGGAAACACCATATATTTT CATMPTLSGNTIYF
- few TRBJ1-1 TRBV28 TGTGCCAGCAGCAAAATAGACCGGGACATAAGGGGAACTGAAGCTTTCTTT CASSKIDRDIRGTEAFF
- few TRBJ2-1 TRBV3-1 TGTGCCAGCAGCCCGGGACACGTCGATGAGCAGTTCTTC CASSPGHVDEQFF
TRBD2 - TRBJ2-3 TRBV5-6 TGTGCCAGCAGCCTCGGGACTAGCGGGAGGAGCGATACGCAGTATTTT CASSLGTSGRSDTQYF
- few TRBJ1-1 TRBV7-2 TGTGCCAGCAGCCGCAGAATGATCACTGAAGCTTTCTTT CASSRRMITEAFF
TRBD2 - TRBJ2-1 TRBV4-2 TGTGCCAGCAGCCGCGCGGGAGGTCTGTTCTTC CASSRAGGLFF
- few TRBJ1-2 TRBV29-1 TGCAGCGTTGAGGCTGGGGAGCTTACCTTCTCTGGCTACACCTTC CSVEAGELTFSGYTF
TRBD2 - TRBJ2-5 TRBV5-1 TGCGCCAGCAGGCGCGGGACTAGCGGCCAAGAGACCCAGTACTTC CASRRGTSGQETQYF
- few TRBJ1-4 TRBV6-1 TGTGCCAGCAGTGCCTACAGGCGACATAATGAAAAACTGTTTTTT CASSAYRRHNEKLFF
TRBD1 many TRBJ2-1 TRBV5-1 TGCGCCAGCACCACCGGGACAGACAACACCTTCTGGCAGTTCTTC CASTTGTDNTFWQFF
- few TRBJ1-4 TRBV6-5 TGTGCCAGCAGTTACCGGGGGCTTGGCAGGCTTAATGAAAAACTGTTTTTT CASSYRGLGRLNEKLFF
- - TRBJ1-1 TRBV12-3/TRBV12-4 TGTGCCAGCAGTTTAACGGAATCCACTGAAGCTTTCTTT CASSLTESTEAFF
- few TRBJ2-4 TRBV15 TGTGCCACCAGCAGAGGCGGGACAGCCAAAAACATTCAGTACTTC CATSRGGTAKNIQYF
- once TRBJ2-5 TRBV4-1 TGCGCCAGCAGCCAGGCCCCACGGAAAGAGACCCAGTACTTC CASSQAPRKETQYF
- - TRBJ1-1 TRBV7-9 TGTGCCAGCAGCCGAGGGACACTGAGGACTGAAGCTTTCTTT CASSRGTLRTEAFF
- once TRBJ1-5 TRBV7-2 TGTGCCAGCAGCCCCGAGATTGGAGTTAGCAATCAGCCCCAGCATTTT CASSPEIGVSNQPQHF
- - TRBJ2-2 TRBV6-4 TGTGCCACCACACCAGACAACTATAACACCGGGGAGCTGTTTTTT CATTPDNYNTGELFF
- few TRBJ1-5 TRBV20-1 TGCAGTGCACTTGGGATGTTAAGCAATCAGCCCCAGCATTTT CSALGMLSNQPQHF
- few TRBJ2-7 TRBV7-2 TGTGCCAGCAGCATTCGGACAGAATCCTACGAGCAGTACTTC CASSIRTESYEQYF
- - TRBJ1-2 TRBV6-5 TGTGCCAGCAAGGTCGGCAGCTATGGCTACACCTTC CASKVGSYGYTF
TRBD2 few TRBJ2-3 TRBV12-3/TRBV12-4 TGTGCCAGCAGCTCCCCATCGACTAGCGGGGGGACAGATACGCAGTATTTT CASSSPSTSGGTDTQYF
- few TRBJ2-1 TRBV20-1 TGCAGTGCTAGAGAGGACAGACACAATGAGCAGTTCTTC CSAREDRHNEQFF
TRBD1 many TRBJ2-7 TRBV25-1 TGTGCCAGCAGTGACAGGGGGTCCTACGAGCAGTACTTC CASSDRGSYEQYF
- few TRBJ2-1 TRBV7-3 TGTGCCAGCAGCCCCATGGACAGCAATGAGCAGTTCTTC CASSPMDSNEQFF
TRBD2 - TRBJ2-1 TRBV4-1 TGCGCCAGCAGCCAAGTCGCAGCGGGGCTATACAATGAGCAGTTCTTC CASSQVAAGLYNEQFF
TRBD2 - TRBJ2-7 TRBV3-1 TGTGCCAGCAGCGACGGGACTAGCGGGCAGTACTTC CASSDGTSGQYF
- - TRBJ2-6 TRBV19 TGTGCCAGTAGTATAGATCCTAGGGCGGCGTCGTCTGGGGCCAACGTCCTGACTTTC CASSIDPRAASSGANVLTF